This T cell receptor (beta chain) was captured in a study of identical twins. Trimming cost V 11 bases and J 7 bases; bases outside gene matches: 15. This CDR3 has 16 amino acids. Germline CDR1 and CDR2: ENHRY and SYGVKD. TCRdb redid the calling of the 5' RACE reads with MiXCR, one entry per CDR3 protein. This table has approximately 410,000 distinct CDR3 sequences, around 18% appearing once. Sequencing was performed on naive T cells sorted from blood. The receptor's source is a man over 45 in good health. The chain uses TRBV10-3 and TRBJ2-1, with 12 bases lining up with TRBD1. The CDR3: CASTRPGQGAGNEQFF. The CDR3 region has the DNA TGTGCCTCTACCCGCCCGGGACAGGGGGCTGGAAATGAGCAGTTCTTC.